The clone carrying this TCR beta chain was seen just once. Between the trimmed V and J ends, which lost 4 bases and 4 bases, there was a span of 7 bases. Germline CDR1 is SGDLS and CDR2 is YYNGEE. CDR3 length equals 12 residues. The data derive from a study of T cells after posttransplantation cyclophosphamide. Cells defined as naive were viable CD3+CD4+ or CD3+CD8+ and CCR7+CD45RA+CD45RO-CD95-CD27+CD28+. Assay: immunoSEQ multiplex PCR; the TCRdb copy retains only in-frame clones and omits some. This sample has more than 30,000 clones, with approximately 90% found just once. Sample: naive CD4+ T cells sorted from PBMCs. This clonotype originated in a woman aged 55-69 years in good health, CMV-negative, and a related stem cell transplant donor. The chain carries TRBV9 and TRBJ2-3; D remains unclear. The CDR3 loop reads CASSSPSDTQYF. The CDR3, as DNA: TGTGCCAGCAGCTCCCCATCAGATACGCAGTATTTT.